This TCR beta chain was captured by sequencing in a study of metastatic and nonmetastatic thyroid tumors. Study-wide background: Malignant thyroid and benign thyroid patients provided blood and tumor or nodule tissue whose repertoires were compared. Regarding the study as a whole: Benign nodules reportedly had significantly lower TCR beta diversity than malignant thyroid tumors in blood and tumor.

Among the patients, none had received any treatment before thyroid surgery. There are 12 residues in the CDR3. The V and J ends lost 3 bases and 4 bases respectively, with 7 bases between them. The germline CDR1 and CDR2 sequences are SGHRS and YFSETQ. Details on this clone: As yet, its antigen is unknown.

Methods used by the authors: Clinicopathological groups supplied CDR3 differences that were used to build a distant-metastasis classifier for papillary thyroid cancer. TCRdb re-called clones via MiXCR from the PCR reads. The V and J calls reflect TCRdb's pipeline rather than the authors' work. The profile shows some 15,000 clones, 27% of them singletons. The sample was adjacent normal tissue. The chain has TRBV5-1 and TRBJ1-1, with a possible D match to TRBD1 (5 bases). This receptor was identified in a female donor with papillary thyroid cancer or a benign thyroid nodule (not recorded which). Some clones in this sample may be carry-over from other donors' samples. The CDR3 DNA follows: TGCGCCAGCAGCTCCGGGGCCACTGAAGCTTTCTTT. Translating gives CASSSGATEAFF.